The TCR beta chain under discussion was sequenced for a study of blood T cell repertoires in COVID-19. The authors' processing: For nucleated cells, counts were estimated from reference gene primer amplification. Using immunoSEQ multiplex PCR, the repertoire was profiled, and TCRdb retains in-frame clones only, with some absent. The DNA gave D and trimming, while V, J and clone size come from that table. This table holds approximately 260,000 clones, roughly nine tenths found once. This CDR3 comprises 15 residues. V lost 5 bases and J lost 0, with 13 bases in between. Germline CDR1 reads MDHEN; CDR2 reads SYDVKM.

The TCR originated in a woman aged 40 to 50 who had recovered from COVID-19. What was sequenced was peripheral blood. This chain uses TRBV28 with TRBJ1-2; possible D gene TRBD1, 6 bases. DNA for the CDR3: TGTGCCAGCAGTCCCGGACAGCAGACTAACTATGGCTACACCTTC. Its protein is CASSPGQQTNYGYTF.